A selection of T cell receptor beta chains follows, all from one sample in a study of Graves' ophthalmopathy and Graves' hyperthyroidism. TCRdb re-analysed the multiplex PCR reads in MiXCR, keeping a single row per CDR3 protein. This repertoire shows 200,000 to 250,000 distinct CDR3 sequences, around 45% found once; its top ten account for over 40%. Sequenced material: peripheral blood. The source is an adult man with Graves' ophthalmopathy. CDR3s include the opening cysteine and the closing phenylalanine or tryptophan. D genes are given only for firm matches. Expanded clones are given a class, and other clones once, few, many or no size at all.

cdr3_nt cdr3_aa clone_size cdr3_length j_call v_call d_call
TGCAGCGCCATCCGGGACCAGAGAGCTTTCTTT CSAIRDQRAFF - 11 TRBJ1-1 TRBV29-1 -
TGTGCCAGCTGGGACTCTTACTCTGGAAACACCATATATTTT CASWDSYSGNTIYF - 14 TRBJ1-3 TRBV6-5 -
TGTGCCAGCAGCGCGGACAGTTGGCGGACTAATGAAAAACTGTTTTTT CASSADSWRTNEKLFF - 16 TRBJ1-4 TRBV7-9 -
TGTGCCAGCAGCTACCAGGGGGCGCTTGGAAACACCATATATTTT CASSYQGALGNTIYF - 15 TRBJ1-3 TRBV2 TRBD1
TGTGCCACCAGTGCGCCGGCGGGGACCCAGTACTTC CATSAPAGTQYF - 12 TRBJ2-5 TRBV24-1 -
TGTGCCACCAGTGATCTGGCGGGAGCGGCCGGGGAGCTGTTTTTT CATSDLAGAAGELFF - 15 TRBJ2-2 TRBV24-1 TRBD2
TGTGCCAGCACCACGGGGGGGGGAATCAATCAGCCCCAGCATTTT CASTTGGGINQPQHF few 15 TRBJ1-5 TRBV10-3 -
TGCAGTCCCGGGGGGGCCCGGAGTGAGCAGTACTTC CSPGGARSEQYF - 12 TRBJ2-7 TRBV20-1 TRBD2
TGCAGCTTTATGGCAGGGTCGGCTGAAGCTTTCTTT CSFMAGSAEAFF - 12 TRBJ1-1 TRBV29-1 -
TGTGCCAGCAGTTTGGACAGGGGGCTGGGGGGCTACACCTTC CASSLDRGLGGYTF few 14 TRBJ1-2 TRBV6-6 TRBD1
TGTGCCAGCAGCTTGAGCGGCTCGTTCGCGAACACCGGGGAGCTGTTTTTT CASSLSGSFANTGELFF - 17 TRBJ2-2 TRBV7-2 -
TGTGCCAGCAAGAGGACAGGCCACTATGGCTACACCTTC CASKRTGHYGYTF - 13 TRBJ1-2 TRBV2 TRBD1
TGCAGCGTTGTTGGTACAGTGGATCCCACAGATACGCAGTATTTT CSVVGTVDPTDTQYF few 15 TRBJ2-3 TRBV29-1 -
TGTGCCAGCAAGCCGGGGGGCGGGGACGAGCAGTACTTC CASKPGGGDEQYF - 13 TRBJ2-7 TRBV10-3 -
TGTGCCAGCAGTTTAACGGCGAGTGGACTCTACGAGCAGTACTTC CASSLTASGLYEQYF - 15 TRBJ2-7 TRBV25-1 -
TGTGCCAGCAGCCAAGAAGCCAGCTATGGCTACACCTTC CASSQEASYGYTF - 13 TRBJ1-2 TRBV9 -
TGTGCCAGCAACTCCCTCCGGGAAAGCTCCTACGAGCAGTACTTC CASNSLRESSYEQYF - 15 TRBJ2-7 TRBV2 -
TGTGCCAGCAGCTGGACTAGCGGATCCTACGAGCAGTACTTC CASSWTSGSYEQYF - 14 TRBJ2-7 TRBV7-2 TRBD2
TGTGCCAGCAGCCTAGGGGGCTTCAACTATGGCTACACCTTC CASSLGGFNYGYTF many 14 TRBJ1-2 TRBV14 TRBD1
TGTGCCAGCAGCTTACTCAGCAGTAACTATGGCTACACCTTC CASSLLSSNYGYTF - 14 TRBJ1-2 TRBV7-8 -
TGCAGCGTTGAAGCCGGACAGTCGGAGACCCAGTACTTC CSVEAGQSETQYF many 13 TRBJ2-5 TRBV29-1 -
TGTGCCAGCACCCCGGGGTGGGAGCCCCAGCATTTT CASTPGWEPQHF - 12 TRBJ1-5 TRBV7-6 -
TGTGCCAGCAGCCCAAACACAGGTCAACGGTATGGCTACACCTTC CASSPNTGQRYGYTF - 15 TRBJ1-2 TRBV5-8 -
TGCAGCGTTGAAGGTCTTGGGACTAGCGGGGACCCAAAGTACTTC CSVEGLGTSGDPKYF once 15 TRBJ2-5 TRBV29-1 TRBD2
TGTGCCAGCAGTTCGTACCAGGACAGAGGAGTGAACACTGAAGCTTTCTTT CASSSYQDRGVNTEAFF - 17 TRBJ1-1 TRBV6-2/TRBV6-3 -
TGTGTCAGCAGTCCTACGACAGGGAGGACTGAAGCTTTCTTT CVSSPTTGRTEAFF - 14 TRBJ1-1 TRBV12-3/TRBV12-4 TRBD1
TGTGCCAGCAACTCAAACAGGGAAGGGCATTTT CASNSNREGHF - 11 TRBJ1-5 TRBV28 -
TGCAGCGGACACTTACAGGGGAGAGCCTACGAGCAGTACTTC CSGHLQGRAYEQYF - 14 TRBJ2-7 TRBV29-1 TRBD1
TGCAGTGCTAGAGAGTCTATCGAGACAGGAGGCGAGCAGTACTTC CSARESIETGGEQYF - 15 TRBJ2-7 TRBV20-1 -
TGTGCCATCAGTGACCCACTAGCGGGGGGTCTCTACGAGCAGTACTTC CAISDPLAGGLYEQYF - 16 TRBJ2-7 TRBV10-3 TRBD2
TGTGCCAGCAGTTTAGCGCGGGGGAGGTGTTACGAGCAGTACTTC CASSLARGRCYEQYF - 15 TRBJ2-7 TRBV12-3/TRBV12-4 TRBD2
TGTGCCAGCAGGAGCCTCAGCAATCAGCCCCAGCATTTT CASRSLSNQPQHF few 13 TRBJ1-5 TRBV7-2 -
TGCAGTGCTAGGTTTCTAGCGGGTAGCACAGATACGCAGTATTTT CSARFLAGSTDTQYF - 15 TRBJ2-3 TRBV20-1 TRBD2
TGCAGCGTCCGACAGGGGAGCAATCAGCCCCAGCATTTT CSVRQGSNQPQHF many 13 TRBJ1-5 TRBV29-1 TRBD1
TGTGCCAGCTTCGGGGGGGCGGACGAAAAACTGTTTTTT CASFGGADEKLFF few 13 TRBJ1-4 TRBV10-3 -
TGTGCCAGCAGCTTGCTGGGCGGGGGGCAAGAGACCCAGTACTTC CASSLLGGGQETQYF few 15 TRBJ2-5 TRBV5-4 TRBD2
TGCAGTGCTAGCCAGGGGGCAGGGGCGCTTAACTATGGCTACACCTTC CSASQGAGALNYGYTF - 16 TRBJ1-2 TRBV20-1 TRBD1
TGTGCCAGTACCCTCACGGGACTAGCGGGAGACACCGGGGAGCTGTTTTTT CASTLTGLAGDTGELFF - 17 TRBJ2-2 TRBV19 TRBD2
TGTGCCAGCAGCACAGGAAGGGGAAACACCATATATTTT CASSTGRGNTIYF - 13 TRBJ1-3 TRBV7-3 -
TGTGCCATCAGACCGGGACAGGGGAGGGGTGAGACCCAGTACTTC CAIRPGQGRGETQYF - 15 TRBJ2-5 TRBV10-3 TRBD1
TGCAGCGTCCATCCGGGACAGGGCGGCGAGCAGTACTTC CSVHPGQGGEQYF few 13 TRBJ2-7 TRBV29-1 TRBD1
TGTGCCAGCTCACCGCCAGGGGCAGGGGCCAACGTCCTGACTTTC CASSPPGAGANVLTF - 15 TRBJ2-6 TRBV18 -
TGCGCCAGCAGTGAACTAGCGGGTTCTCCCTACGAGCAGTACTTC CASSELAGSPYEQYF few 15 TRBJ2-7 TRBV10-2 TRBD2
TGCGCCAGCAGCCAAGAACCAGACAATCAGCCCCAGCATTTT CASSQEPDNQPQHF few 14 TRBJ1-5 TRBV4-1 -
TGTGCCAGCAGCGTAGGCCAGGGGCGCTCCGGGACCCAGTACTTC CASSVGQGRSGTQYF - 15 TRBJ2-5 TRBV9 -
TGTGCCAGCACCCCAGGAGCGGGAGGGAAGAAGACCCAGTACTTC CASTPGAGGKKTQYF - 15 TRBJ2-5 TRBV2 TRBD2
TGCGCCAGCAGCTTGTTGATCCAAACGAACACTGAAGCTTTCTTT CASSLLIQTNTEAFF - 15 TRBJ1-1 TRBV5-1 -
TGCAGCGTTGTGGACTGGCTCACTGAAGCTTTCTTT CSVVDWLTEAFF few 12 TRBJ1-1 TRBV29-1 -
TGTGCCAGCAGTGAAAGGGTTGGGGCCAACGTCCTGACTTTC CASSERVGANVLTF - 14 TRBJ2-6 TRBV2 -
TGTGCCAGCGGCGGACAAATCTATGGCTACACCTTC CASGGQIYGYTF - 12 TRBJ1-2 TRBV28 -